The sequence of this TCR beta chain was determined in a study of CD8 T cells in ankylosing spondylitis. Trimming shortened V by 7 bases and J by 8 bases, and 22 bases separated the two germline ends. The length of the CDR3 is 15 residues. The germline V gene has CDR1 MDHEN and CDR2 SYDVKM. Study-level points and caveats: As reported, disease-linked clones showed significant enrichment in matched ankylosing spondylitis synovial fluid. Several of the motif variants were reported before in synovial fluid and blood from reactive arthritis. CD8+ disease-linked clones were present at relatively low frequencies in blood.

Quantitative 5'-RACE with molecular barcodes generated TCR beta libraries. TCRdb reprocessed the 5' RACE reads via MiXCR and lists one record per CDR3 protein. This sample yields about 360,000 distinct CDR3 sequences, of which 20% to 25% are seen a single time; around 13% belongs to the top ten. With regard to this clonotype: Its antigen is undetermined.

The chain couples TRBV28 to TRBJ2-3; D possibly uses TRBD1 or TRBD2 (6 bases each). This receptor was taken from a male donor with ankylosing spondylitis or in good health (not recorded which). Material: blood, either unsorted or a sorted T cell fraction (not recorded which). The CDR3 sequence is CASTNRTGAGGTQYF. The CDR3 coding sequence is TGTGCCAGCACCAATCGGACGGGGGCCGGGGGTACGCAGTATTTT. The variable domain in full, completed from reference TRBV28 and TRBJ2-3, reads DVKVTQSSRYLVKRTGEKVFLECVQDMDHENMFWYRQDPGLGLRLIYFSYDVKMKEKGDIPEGYSVSREKKERFSLILESASTNQTSMYLCASTNRTGAGGTQYFGPGTRLTVL.